Listed below are T cell receptor beta chains from one sample, sequenced in a study of T cells in localized non-small cell lung cancer. Data came from immunoSEQ multiplex PCR; TCRdb stores just in-frame clones and leaves some out. The table shows tens of thousands of clones, with around 82% occurring only once. The sample here was peripheral blood, taken before any cancer treatment. These receptor sequences come from a female donor over 55 with stage I lung adenocarcinoma. Each CDR3 is given with its conserved first and last residue. Clone size is given for some rows only: seen once, a few or many times, or a class if the clone is expanded.

TRBV6-5,TRBJ1-1,.,CASSRDEGRYF
TRBV15,TRBJ2-4,once,CATSRDYRRWETAKNIQYF
TRBV20-1,TRBJ2-3,.,CSAGTADTQYF
TRBV9,TRBJ2-1,.,CASGSLGEQFF
TRBV27,TRBJ1-2,.,CASSYRTGGDYGYTF
TRBV7-8,TRBJ1-1,.,CASSLTGQPYEAFF
TRBV16,TRBJ1-1,few,CASSLRDRGGTEAFF
TRBV28,TRBJ1-2,.,CASSLDPFREGYTF
TRBV5-1,TRBJ2-3,.,CASSLDQGNTDTQYF
TRBV19,TRBJ2-5,.,CASSIDQRGRATQYF
TRBV5-1,TRBJ2-1,.,CASSLGGFSYNEQFF
TRBV30,TRBJ2-1,once,CAWSDGQGTYNEQFF
TRBV19,TRBJ2-7,.,CASSVNRNYEQYF
TRBV28,TRBJ1-5,few,CASIAGNQPQHF
TRBV10-3,TRBJ2-7,.,CAITGQGGYEQYF
TRBV28,TRBJ1-1,.,CASSSVGRVTEAFF